A selection of T cell receptor beta chains follows, all from one sample in a study of T cells in Graves' hyperthyroidism and ophthalmopathy. TCRdb fed the multiplex PCR reads into MiXCR, producing one record per CDR3 protein. The sample has about 96,000 distinct CDR3 sequences; roughly half are singletons. Sequenced: blood. Receptors originate from a woman aged 40 to 50 with Graves' hyperthyroidism. The conserved cysteine and the conserved F or W are not part of the CDR3 here. Each record gives: J gene, V gene, CDR3 protein.

J: TRBJ1-1; V: TRBV15; CDR3: AASSLQGNTEAF
J: TRBJ1-5; V: TRBV27; CDR3: ASSIGSSNQPQH
J: TRBJ1-5; V: TRBV19; CDR3: ASSIQDSSQPQH
J: TRBJ2-2; V: TRBV7-2; CDR3: ASSLVGGGELF
J: TRBJ2-3; V: TRBV12-3/TRBV12-4; CDR3: ASSGTGTGTDTQY
J: TRBJ1-5; V: TRBV7-9; CDR3: ASSLLPGARGGSNQPQH
J: TRBJ2-7; V: TRBV6-5; CDR3: ASSFTGPHEQY
J: TRBJ2-7; V: TRBV7-2; CDR3: ASSYSTSASVREQY
J: TRBJ1-1; V: TRBV29-1; CDR3: SLRADTEAF
J: TRBJ1-6; V: TRBV9; CDR3: ASSARGMGSPLH
J: TRBJ2-7; V: TRBV7-2; CDR3: ASSSLPRSGLYEQY
J: TRBJ1-2; V: TRBV9; CDR3: ASARGAGGYT
J: TRBJ2-5; V: TRBV12-3/TRBV12-4; CDR3: ASSPGGLAARTQY
J: TRBJ2-7; V: TRBV7-2; CDR3: ASSSRLAGGSSYEQY
J: TRBJ1-5; V: TRBV2; CDR3: ASGDRTPNQPQH
J: TRBJ2-7; V: TRBV4-1; CDR3: ASSRDRGYYEQY
J: TRBJ1-2; V: TRBV7-9; CDR3: AWSHRGTGGYT
J: TRBJ1-5; V: TRBV20-1; CDR3: SASGGGMGNQPQH
J: TRBJ1-4; V: TRBV7-2; CDR3: ASIRGGSKLF
J: TRBJ1-1; V: TRBV5-8; CDR3: ASSLSQNTEAF
J: TRBJ2-6; V: TRBV7-8; CDR3: ASSLVAGTGANVLT
J: TRBJ2-3; V: TRBV5-1; CDR3: ASSLRDTDTQY
J: TRBJ1-3; V: TRBV9; CDR3: ASSASPGQGATGLNTIY
J: TRBJ2-7; V: TRBV7-2; CDR3: ASSVGPGLKSYERY
J: TRBJ1-1; V: TRBV20-1; CDR3: SARDLRRGPEAF
J: TRBJ1-3; V: TRBV2; CDR3: ASNANYGLNTIY
J: TRBJ2-2; V: TRBV14; CDR3: ASSHSGTGVTNTGELF
J: TRBJ1-2; V: TRBV29-1; CDR3: SAGQGLLGYT
J: TRBJ1-6; V: TRBV7-2; CDR3: ASSFPLH
J: TRBJ2-2; V: TRBV12-3/TRBV12-4; CDR3: ASSLAGGTNTGELF
J: TRBJ2-5; V: TRBV5-6; CDR3: AWKWGGGETQY
J: TRBJ2-5; V: TRBV20-1; CDR3: SASHRAGETQY
J: TRBJ2-7; V: TRBV5-1; CDR3: ASSLSHYEQY
J: TRBJ1-2; V: TRBV10-3; CDR3: AISESGGSGDGYT
J: TRBJ2-3; V: TRBV7-9; CDR3: ASSLDD
J: TRBJ1-1; V: TRBV20-1; CDR3: SATPQGILNTEAF
J: TRBJ2-1; V: TRBV4-2; CDR3: ASSQGNEQL
J: TRBJ2-6; V: TRBV29-1; CDR3: SVTGTGAYVLT
J: TRBJ1-2; V: TRBV7-2; CDR3: ASSLALTTTSGYT
J: TRBJ2-6; V: TRBV7-2; CDR3: ASTPGQRWGANVLT
J: NA; V: TRBV15; CDR3: ATSLSPSGSETQY
J: TRBJ1-5; V: TRBV10-2; CDR3: ASSPGQGGDQPQH
J: TRBJ1-3; V: TRBV7-2; CDR3: ASSLEGTGSGNTIY
J: TRBJ1-5; V: TRBV15; CDR3: ATSRTKSGASQPQH
J: TRBJ2-2; V: TRBV5-8; CDR3: ASRPGTGRELF
J: TRBJ2-7; V: TRBV5-1; CDR3: ASSLEGNSYEQY
J: TRBJ2-5; V: TRBV2; CDR3: ASSVSAETQY
J: TRBJ2-2; V: TRBV25-1; CDR3: ASRAGGTGELF
J: TRBJ1-3; V: TRBV12-3/TRBV12-4; CDR3: ASRPRSSSGNTIY
J: TRBJ2-7; V: TRBV13; CDR3: ASSLNPGTYEQY
J: TRBJ2-7; V: TRBV7-2; CDR3: ASSLGGWGEQY
J: TRBJ2-5; V: TRBV7-9; CDR3: ASSLGTTGGAGETQY
J: TRBJ2-5; V: TRBV5-1; CDR3: ASSQVFGETQY
J: TRBJ1-4; V: TRBV4-3; CDR3: ASSQDRNRGWEKLF
J: TRBJ1-2; V: TRBV9; CDR3: ASSAGQLDGYT
J: TRBJ1-1; V: TRBV2; CDR3: ASSTGQGAEAF
J: TRBJ2-5; V: TRBV5-1; CDR3: ASRAEGETQY
J: TRBJ1-1; V: TRBV29-1; CDR3: SVEGDMAEAF
J: TRBJ2-7; V: TRBV15; CDR3: AASSLSGSSYEQY
J: TRBJ2-5; V: TRBV13; CDR3: ASSLRGSSKTQY